A selection of T cell receptor beta chains follows, all from one sample in a study of control samples from healthy donors and cancer patients. Only in-frame clones appear in the TCRdb table, and some are missing; sequencing was by immunoSEQ multiplex PCR. The table records about 180,000 clones, 90% of them present only once. Sequenced sample: blood. All receptors derive from a woman aged 50 to 65 in good health. Each CDR3 is given with its conserved first and last residue. Fields, in order: D gene, V gene, J gene, clone size, CDR3 DNA, CDR3 protein. The D gene is left open where the match is weak. Expanded clones get a size class; other rows say once, few or many, or leave the size out.

>NA|TRBV24-1|TRBJ2-5|NA
TGTGCCACCCGGGGATCCCAAGAGACCCAGTACTTC
CATRGSQETQYF
>TRBD2|TRBV27|TRBJ2-1|NA
TGTGCCAGCAGTTCAATAGCGGGAGGGATGAATGAGCAGTTCTTC
CASSSIAGGMNEQFF
>NA|TRBV5-6|TRBJ2-1|NA
TGTGCCAGCAGCTTCGGACAGTTCGGAGGTGAGCAGTTCTTC
CASSFGQFGGEQFF
>TRBD1|TRBV28|TRBJ1-2|NA
TGCGCCAGCAGTCAGCAACTGGACAGGCCTTACTATGGCTACACCTTC
CASSQQLDRPYYGYTF
>NA|TRBV7-3|TRBJ2-5|NA
TGTGCCAGCAGCTTAAGGGGCGGGGAGACCCAGTACTTC
CASSLRGGETQYF
>NA|TRBV27|TRBJ2-7|NA
TGTGCCAGCAGTTTGGGATGGCTTCAGACCTACGAGCAGTACTTC
CASSLGWLQTYEQYF
>TRBD1|TRBV28|TRBJ1-4|once
TGTGCCACCTCTAGGGGGACAGAGAATGAAAAACTGTTTTTT
CATSRGTENEKLFF
>NA|TRBV11-2|TRBJ1-2|NA
TGTGCCAGCAGCTTAGATCGGGGGGGCTCACAAGATGGCTACACCTTC
CASSLDRGGSQDGYTF
>NA|TRBV7-6|TRBJ1-3|NA
TGTGCCAGCAGCTTAAGTATAGACTCTGGAAACACCATATATTTT
CASSLSIDSGNTIYF
>NA|TRBV28|TRBJ1-1|NA
TGTGCCAGCGGCAATGGGGGGCTGAGGGCTTTCTTT
CASGNGGLRAFF
>TRBD1|TRBV28|TRBJ1-2|NA
TGTGCCAGCAGTTTCCCTCCAGGGGGCTCGGGCTATGGCTACACCTTC
CASSFPPGGSGYGYTF
>NA|TRBV6-2/TRBV6-3|TRBJ2-5|NA
TGTGCCAGCCGTTCGGGGGCGCGAGAGACCCAGTACTTC
CASRSGARETQYF
>NA|TRBV7-3|TRBJ2-7|NA
TGTGCCAGCAGCCCTGGGCCGGGCGCCTACGAGCAGTACTTC
CASSPGPGAYEQYF
>NA|TRBV13|TRBJ1-5|NA
TGTGCCAGCAGCCAATCAGGGAGTGTCGGCAATCAGCCCCAGCATTTT
CASSQSGSVGNQPQHF
>NA|TRBV6-9|TRBJ2-6|NA
TGTGCCGACCTCAGCCTTCGGGGACCGAGGGCCAACGTCCTGACTTTC
CADLSLRGPRANVLTF
>NA|TRBV7-8|TRBJ2-1|once
TGTGCCAGCAGCTTAGGTCGGAGGGTCTCCTACAATGAGCAGTTCTTC
CASSLGRRVSYNEQFF
>NA|TRBV2|TRBJ1-6|NA
TGTGCCAGCACGTCTTATAATTCACCCCTCCACTTT
CASTSYNSPLHF
>TRBD2|TRBV19|TRBJ2-3|NA
TGTGCCAGTGGACGCTCAGGGACTAGCGAGGAGCGGGAGTATTTT
CASGRSGTSEEREYF
>NA|TRBV19|TRBJ2-3|NA
TGTGCCAGTAGTACCCGGACGGATAACACAGATACGCAGTATTTT
CASSTRTDNTDTQYF
>NA|TRBV7-3|TRBJ2-7|once
TGTGCCAGCAGCTCCCAGGGGATGCCAACCTACGAGCAGTACTTC
CASSSQGMPTYEQYF
>NA|TRBV30|TRBJ1-3|NA
TGTGCCTGGAGTGTAAACGGAAACACCATATATTTT
CAWSVNGNTIYF